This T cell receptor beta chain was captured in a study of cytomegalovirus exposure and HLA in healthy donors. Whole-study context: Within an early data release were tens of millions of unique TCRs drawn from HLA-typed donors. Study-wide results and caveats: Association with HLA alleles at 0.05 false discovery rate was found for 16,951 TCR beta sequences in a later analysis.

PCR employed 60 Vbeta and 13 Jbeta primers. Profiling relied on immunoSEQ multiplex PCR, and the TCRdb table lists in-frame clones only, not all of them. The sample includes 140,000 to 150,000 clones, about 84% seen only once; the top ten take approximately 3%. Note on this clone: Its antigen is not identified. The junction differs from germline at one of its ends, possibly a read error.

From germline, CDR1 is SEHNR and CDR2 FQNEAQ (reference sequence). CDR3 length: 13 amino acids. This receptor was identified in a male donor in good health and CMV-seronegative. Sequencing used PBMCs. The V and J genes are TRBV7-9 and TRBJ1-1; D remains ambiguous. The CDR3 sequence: CAGSFLTGTEAFF. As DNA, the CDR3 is TGTGCCGGCAGCTTCTTGACTGGGACTGAAGCTTTCTTT.